Described below is a single TCR beta chain sequence and its context. The data belong to a study of T cells after yellow fever vaccination. The length of the CDR3 is 16 residues. The trim removed 5 bases at V and 1 base at J, leaving 4 bases unmatched. Germline V gene data show CDR1 as SSHAT and CDR2 as FNYEAQ (reference sequence). TCRdb independently ran MiXCR on the 5' RACE reads; one entry per CDR3 protein. This table holds approximately 300,000 distinct CDR3 sequences, about 6.6% found once. The rearrangement links TRBV7-7 to TRBJ2-2; 10 bases are a match to TRBD2. This TCR was recovered from a young man who received the YFV17D yellow fever vaccine. The source material was PBMCs, sampled about 49 days after the first yellow fever vaccination. The CDR3 region is CASSPTSGENTGELFF. The DNA of the CDR3 is TGTGCCAGCAGCCCCACTAGCGGGGAGAACACCGGGGAGCTGTTTTTT.